This passage covers 20 T cell receptor beta chains from one sample sequenced in a study of beta chain features in type 1 diabetes. Every isolated RNA sample was fully reverse transcribed, so sequencing captured expressed TCRB transcripts. Repertoires were generated with immunoSEQ multiplex PCR, while TCRdb's copy carries only in-frame clones and drops some. Among about 900,000 clones listed, roughly a sixth were seen once. Sequencing used naive CD4+ T cells from blood. All receptors come from a woman aged 18 to 35 in good health.

This clone was seen only a few times. V is TRBV4-2 and J is TRBJ2-7; 8 nucleotides line up with TRBD2. Germline CDR1 reads LGHNA; CDR2 reads YNFKEQ. With V trimmed by 3 bases and J by 0 bases, 19 bases remained unmatched. CDR3 length: 20 residues. CDR3 in amino acids: CASSQTPMVAGFTYSYEQYF. In DNA form, the CDR3 reads TGTGCCAGCAGCCAGACCCCGATGGTAGCGGGATTTACCTACTCCTACGAGCAGTACTTC.

In its sample, this clone was seen a few times. V gene TRBV7-9 combines with J gene TRBJ1-4; no reliable D call. This CDR3 has 13 amino acids. V lost 5 bases and J 8 bases, leaving 12 bases between the germline ends. Germline CDR1 SEHNR, CDR2 FQNEAQ (reference sequence). CDR3 nucleotide sequence: TGTGCCAGCAGCGAGGATAACAGCGAAAAACTGTTTTTT. Amino acids: CASSEDNSEKLFF.

This clone came up many times. The V gene is TRBV10-3, the J gene TRBJ2-1; no clear D gene. The length of the CDR3 is 13 residues. Germline assignment: CDR1 ENHRY and CDR2 SYGVKD. Trimming cost V 1 base and J 9 bases, with 10 bases left between them. The CDR3 DNA is TGTGCCATCAGTGAGTTGGGGTATTCTGAGCAGTTCTTC. This sequence encodes CAISELGYSEQFF.

This clone has only a few counts. This rearrangement joins TRBV7-2 to TRBJ2-7, with a tentative D call TRBD1 (5 bases). V lost 1 base to trimming and J lost 6 bases, with 16 bases between them. This CDR3 comprises 15 residues. Germline lookup yields CDR1 SGHTA and CDR2 FQGNSA. Written as DNA, the CDR3 is TGTGCCAGCAGCTTAGTAGGGGCCTCGTTGGGCGAGCAGTACTTC. Its translation: CASSLVGASLGEQYF. Combining the CDR3 with reference TRBV7-2 and TRBJ2-7 gives the whole variable domain GAGVSQSPSNKVTEKGKDVELRCDPISGHTALYWYRQSLGQGLEFLIYFQGNSAPDKSGLPSDRFSAERTGGSVSTLTIQRTQQEDSAVYLCASSLVGASLGEQYFGPGTRLTVT.

This clone was observed a handful of times. This chain joins TRBV10-1 and TRBJ1-1, with no clear D. Germline V gene data show CDR1 as WNHNN and CDR2 as SYGVQD (reference sequence). The CDR3 consists of 12 residues. The V end was cut by 6 bases, the J end by 0 bases, with 5 bases between. This CDR3 is CASSGMNTEAFF. In DNA, the CDR3 is TGCGCCAGCAGCGGTATGAACACTGAAGCTTTCTTT.

This clone was observed at least ten times. The sample carries other DNA sequences with the same CDR3. CDR3: CATSRDASGANVLTF. Here the CDR3 DNA reads TGTGCCACCAGCAGAGATGCCTCTGGGGCCAACGTCCTGACTTTC. The chain uses TRBV15 and TRBJ2-6, with no clear D. V lost 0 bases to trimming and J lost 0 bases, with 3 bases between them. Per germline, CDR1 LNHNV and CDR2 YYDKDF (reference sequence). This CDR3 spans 15 amino acids. Full variable domain (remainder filled in from reference TRBV15 and TRBJ2-6): DAMVIQNPRYQVTQFGKPVTLSCSQTLNHNVMYWYQQKSSQAPKLLFHYYDKDFNNEADTPDNFQSRRPNTSFCFLDIRSPGLGDTAMYLCATSRDASGANVLTFGAGSRLTVL.

The CDR3, as DNA: TGTGCCAGCAGCCGGGTGGGATCGTCGGGGAGGAACACAGATACGCAGTATTTT. Its protein product is CASSRVGSSGRNTDTQYF. V usage is TRBV7-8 and J usage is TRBJ2-3; a possible D gene is TRBD2 (6 bases). The CDR3 is 18 amino acids. Germline V lookup: CDR1 SGHVS, CDR2 FQNEAQ. V was shortened by 5 bases and J by 2 bases, with 23 bases between the two germline ends.

V usage is TRBV18 and J usage is TRBJ1-1; no clear D. Trimming removed 3 bases from V and 1 base from J, with 9 bases in between. From germline, CDR1 is KGHSH and CDR2 LQKENI. The CDR3 is 14 residues long. This chain's CDR3 is CASSPGGENTEAFF. The CDR3 coding sequence is TGTGCCAGCTCACCGGGTGGGGAGAACACTGAAGCTTTCTTT.

This clone appeared a few times. This chain joins TRBV28 and TRBJ2-3, with 11 nucleotides matching TRBD1. J was trimmed by 3 bases and V by 8 bases; bases with no gene match: 1. CDR3 length: 13 amino acids. The germline gives CDR1 MDHEN, CDR2 SYDVKM. The CDR3 DNA reads TGTGCCAGCTGGGACAGGGGGACAGATACGCAGTATTTT. Translating gives CASWDRGTDTQYF.

This clone came up a few times. The chain uses TRBV25-1 and TRBJ2-5; D not resolved. Germline loops: CDR1 MGHDK, CDR2 SYGVNS. The V end was cut by 4 bases, the J end by 4 bases, with 16 bases between. This CDR3 spans 15 amino acids. This CDR3 reads CASSALGIRGETQYF. In nucleotides, the CDR3 is TGTGCCAGCAGTGCCCTGGGAATTAGAGGAGAGACCCAGTACTTC. Looking up the rest from reference TRBV25-1 and TRBJ2-5 gives the full variable domain: EADIYQTPRYLVIGTGKKITLECSQTMGHDKMYWYQQDPGMELHLIHYSYGVNSTEKGDLSSESTVSRIRTEHFPLTLESARPSHTSQYLCASSALGIRGETQYFGPGTRLLVL.

This clone has a handful of counts. The J gene is TRBJ2-3, the V gene TRBV7-9; the D gene is possibly TRBD2 (6 bases). V was trimmed by 5 bases and J by 4 bases, leaving 19 bases between them. CDR3 size: 16 residues. Germline CDR1 reads SEHNR; CDR2 reads FQNEAQ (reference sequence). The CDR3 DNA sequence: TGTGCCAGCAGCCACCCTAGCGCACACGCCTCAGATACGCAGTATTTT. This encodes CASSHPSAHASDTQYF.

The rearrangement uses TRBV6-6 and TRBJ1-1; 10 bases are shared with TRBD1. CDR1 is MNHNY, CDR2 SVGAGI, per germline (reference sequence). V was pared by 5 bases and J by 11 bases, with 8 bases of the junction left unmatched. The CDR3 has 13 residues. The CDR3 sequence is CASSPGQGVRAFF. CDR3 nucleotides: TGTGCCAGCAGTCCCGGACAGGGGGTTCGGGCTTTCTTT.

V and J are TRBV7-3 and TRBJ2-7; TRBD2 agrees at 7 bases. The J segment lost 6 bases and the V segment lost 5 bases, leaving 13 bases of the junction unmatched. Germline CDR1 SGHTA, CDR2 FQGTGA. This CDR3 region has 15 residues. CDR3 amino acids: CASSPSGGWVSEQYF. For the CDR3, the DNA is TGTGCCAGCAGCCCTTCGGGGGGTTGGGTATCCGAGCAGTACTTC.

V gene TRBV19 combines with J gene TRBJ2-1; 9 bases line up with TRBD1. The CDR3 totals 15 residues. CDR1 and CDR2 (germline): LNHDA, SQIVND (reference sequence). V lost 4 bases and J lost 3; bases outside the gene matches: 4. CDR3 sequence reads: CASSRGTGNYNEQFF. CDR3 DNA sequence: TGTGCCAGTAGTAGGGGGACAGGGAACTACAATGAGCAGTTCTTC.

The chain links TRBV7-9 to TRBJ2-7; 8 bases line up with TRBD1. Germline loops: CDR1 SEHNR, CDR2 FQNEAQ (reference sequence). The length of the CDR3 is 13 residues. Losses at the gene ends were 4 bases for V and 6 bases for J; bases not matched to a gene: 5. CDR3 nucleotides: TGTGCCAGCAGCTCTCCCAGGGGGCGCGAGCAGTACTTC. This translates into CASSSPRGREQYF.

The V gene is TRBV5-4, the J gene TRBJ2-5; tentative D call: TRBD2 (6 bases). In germline, CDR1 is SGHNT, CDR2 YYREEE (reference sequence). This CDR3 is built from 16 residues. Between the trimmed V and J ends, which lost 4 bases and 5 bases, there was a span of 21 bases. CDR3 region: CASSPAAGGRRETQYF. CDR3 DNA sequence: TGTGCCAGCAGCCCAGCAGCCGGGGGTAGAAGGGAGACCCAGTACTTC.

This clone was observed a few times. The V gene is TRBV18, the J gene TRBJ2-1, with D perhaps matching TRBD1 or TRBD2 (5 bases each). Looked up from germline, CDR1 is KGHSH and CDR2 is LQKENI. The V end was cut by 6 bases, the J end by 4 bases, with 13 bases between. CDR3 length: 14 residues. CDR3 in DNA: TGTGCCAGCTCCCGGGGCAGGTCTTACAATGAGCAGTTCTTC. It is translated as CASSRGRSYNEQFF.

Points on this clone: Other DNA sequences in the same sample also yield this CDR3. The genes are TRBV20-1 and TRBJ2-1; D not resolved. This CDR3 comprises 11 residues. Looked up from germline, CDR1 is DFQATT and CDR2 is SNEGSKA (reference sequence). Trimming left V 3 bases short and J 10 bases short, with 10 bases between. The CDR3 is CSASFGVEQFF. As DNA, the CDR3 is TGCAGTGCTAGTTTCGGTGTAGAGCAGTTCTTC.

The J gene is TRBJ1-5, the V gene TRBV4-1, with 8 bases lining up with TRBD1. The trim removed 1 base at V and 7 bases at J, leaving 6 bases unmatched. This CDR3 comprises 15 residues. Germline CDR1 is MGHRA and CDR2 is YSYEKL. The CDR3 loop is CASSQVVDRAQPQHF. As DNA, the CDR3 is TGCGCCAGCAGCCAAGTCGTGGACAGGGCCCAGCCCCAGCATTTT.

The table lists this clone with a few counts. The V and J genes are TRBV15 and TRBJ2-5, with 7 nucleotides matching TRBD2. The V gene's germline CDR1 is LNHNV and CDR2 YYDKDF (reference sequence). V lost 4 bases, J lost 5 bases, and 7 bases stayed unmatched. The CDR3 contains 14 residues. CDR3 in DNA: TGTGCCACCAGCAAACGGGAGGCCGGGGAGACCCAGTACTTC. Its protein is CATSKREAGETQYF.